This is a list of T cell receptor beta chains from one sample in a study of cytomegalovirus exposure and HLA in healthy donors. The data were produced by immunoSEQ multiplex PCR, yet TCRdb's version contains in-frame clones alone and is incomplete. The sample has around 97,000 clones, around 81% seen once; the top ten hold around 5.2%. The sample comprised PBMCs. The receptor source for this set is a man aged 35-49 years in good health and CMV-seropositive. Both conserved end residues are part of each CDR3. The order of the fields is CDR3 length, V gene, D gene, J gene, clone size, CDR3 DNA, CDR3 protein. D genes are given only for firm matches. Clone size is shown for a subset of rows, as once, few, many or a class of expanded clone.

length: 13
V: TRBV9
D: -
J: TRBJ1-1
size: -
DNA: TGTGCCAGCAGCGTAGGAGCCGGGACTGAAGCTTTCTTT
CDR3: CASSVGAGTEAFF

length: 18
V: TRBV11-2
D: TRBD2
J: TRBJ2-3
size: -
DNA: TGTGCCAGCAAAGGGCCGGGGGCGAGCGGGGGGGCCGAGGATACGCAGTATTTT
CDR3: CASKGPGASGGAEDTQYF

length: 14
V: TRBV6-5
D: -
J: TRBJ1-1
size: -
DNA: TGTGCCAGCAGTGAAGGACAGTTGAACACTGAAGCTTTCTTT
CDR3: CASSEGQLNTEAFF

length: 15
V: TRBV6-6
D: TRBD1
J: TRBJ1-2
size: -
DNA: TGTGCCAGCAGTTCACAGACAGGGACGATCTATGGCTACACCTTC
CDR3: CASSSQTGTIYGYTF

length: 15
V: TRBV5-5
D: TRBD1
J: TRBJ1-5
size: -
DNA: TGTGCCAGCAGCTTAGGGGGGACAGATACTCAGCCCCAGCATTTT
CDR3: CASSLGGTDTQPQHF

length: 15
V: TRBV15
D: -
J: TRBJ1-1
size: -
DNA: TGTGCCACCAGCAGATTGGGGGCCGGGGGGACTGAAGCTTTCTTT
CDR3: CATSRLGAGGTEAFF

length: 16
V: TRBV19
D: TRBD2
J: TRBJ2-3
size: -
DNA: TGTGCCAGTACCAAGACTAGCGGGGGGGGAACAGATACGCAGTATTTT
CDR3: CASTKTSGGGTDTQYF

length: 15
V: TRBV6-5
D: TRBD2
J: TRBJ2-2
size: -
DNA: TGTGCCAGCAGTTACGGCCGGGAGGGAACCGGGGAGCTGTTTTTT
CDR3: CASSYGREGTGELFF

length: 12
V: TRBV2
D: TRBD1
J: TRBJ2-7
size: -
DNA: TGTGCCAGCACGGACAGGGTACTCGAGCAGTACTTC
CDR3: CASTDRVLEQYF

length: 13
V: TRBV5-1
D: -
J: TRBJ2-1
size: -
DNA: TGCGCCAGCAGCTTGCAGATCCTGAATGAGCAGTTCTTC
CDR3: CASSLQILNEQFF

length: 17
V: TRBV5-1
D: TRBD1
J: TRBJ1-6
size: -
DNA: TGCGCCAGCAGAAAACTCCGGGACAGAGCCTATAATTCACCCCTCCACTTT
CDR3: CASRKLRDRAYNSPLHF

length: 17
V: TRBV5-1
D: TRBD2
J: TRBJ2-4
size: once
DNA: TGCGCCAGCAGCTACGGAATAGCGGGAGCGGGCAAAAACATTCAGTACTTC
CDR3: CASSYGIAGAGKNIQYF

length: 14
V: TRBV27
D: TRBD2
J: TRBJ2-7
size: few
DNA: TGTGCCAGCAGGGGGGGGTATAGCTCCTACGAGCAGTACTTC
CDR3: CASRGGYSSYEQYF

length: 15
V: TRBV7-9
D: TRBD2
J: TRBJ2-1
size: -
DNA: TGTGCCAGCAGCCCGAGACTAGCGGGAGGGGGTGAGCAGTTCTTC
CDR3: CASSPRLAGGGEQFF

length: 15
V: TRBV5-1
D: TRBD2
J: TRBJ2-2
size: -
DNA: TGCGCCAGCAGCCAGCCTAGCGGGAACACCGGGGAGCTGTTTTTT
CDR3: CASSQPSGNTGELFF

length: 15
V: TRBV6-1
D: -
J: TRBJ1-5
size: few
DNA: TGTGCCAGCAGTGAACTTGGCCCTAGCAATCAGCCCCAGCATTTT
CDR3: CASSELGPSNQPQHF

length: 13
V: TRBV5-1
D: TRBD1
J: TRBJ2-4
size: -
DNA: TGCGCCAGCAGTTTTGGACAGGGGAACAGTCAGTACTTC
CDR3: CASSFGQGNSQYF

length: 16
V: TRBV4-1
D: -
J: TRBJ1-3
size: -
DNA: TGCGCCAGCAGCCAAGATGGAGGAGTCGCTGGAAACACCATATATTTT
CDR3: CASSQDGGVAGNTIYF

length: 16
V: TRBV28
D: -
J: TRBJ2-7
size: -
DNA: TGTGCCAGCAGTCCCCGCGGGGAGCGGAGACCCTACGAGCAGTACTTC
CDR3: CASSPRGERRPYEQYF

length: 15
V: TRBV4-1
D: -
J: TRBJ2-1
size: -
DNA: TGCGCCAGCAGCCAAGAAGGGATAGCGGCCAATGAGCAGTTCTTC
CDR3: CASSQEGIAANEQFF

length: 15
V: TRBV10-3
D: -
J: TRBJ1-6
size: -
DNA: TGTGCCATCAGTGCAGGGTCAGGTAATAATTCACCCCTCCACTTT
CDR3: CAISAGSGNNSPLHF

length: 17
V: TRBV11-3
D: -
J: TRBJ2-1
size: once
DNA: TGTGCCAGCAGCTTAGAAGTAGGGGCCGTTCCTTACAATGAGCAGTTCTTC
CDR3: CASSLEVGAVPYNEQFF

length: 17
V: TRBV29-1
D: TRBD2
J: TRBJ2-1
size: -
DNA: TGCAGCGCACTGGGACTAGCGGGAGGCTACTCCTACAATGAGCAGTTCTTC
CDR3: CSALGLAGGYSYNEQFF

length: 12
V: TRBV2
D: TRBD1
J: TRBJ2-7
size: -
DNA: TGTGCCAGCAGTGGGGACAGGGGCAAGCAGTACTTC
CDR3: CASSGDRGKQYF

length: 16
V: TRBV11-2
D: -
J: TRBJ2-1
size: -
DNA: TGTGCCAGCAGCTTAGTACGGGGTTCCCCCTACAATGAGCAGTTCTTC
CDR3: CASSLVRGSPYNEQFF

length: 16
V: TRBV11-2
D: -
J: TRBJ2-7
size: -
DNA: TGTGCCAGCAGCTTAAGGGGCAGGGATGGGTTCTACGAGCAGTACTTC
CDR3: CASSLRGRDGFYEQYF

length: 15
V: TRBV10-1
D: TRBD1
J: TRBJ1-1
size: -
DNA: TGCGCCAGCAGTCCTCAGGGGGCTGGGGACACTGAAGCTTTCTTT
CDR3: CASSPQGAGDTEAFF

length: 14
V: TRBV25-1
D: -
J: TRBJ2-4
size: once
DNA: TGTGCCAGCAGTGAAGCAGGGACCAAAAACATTCAGTACTTC
CDR3: CASSEAGTKNIQYF

length: 15
V: TRBV28
D: -
J: TRBJ2-1
size: -
DNA: TGTGCCAGCAGTGACCCAGGACTTGGCGACAATGAGCAGTTCTTC
CDR3: CASSDPGLGDNEQFF

length: 14
V: TRBV10-3
D: -
J: TRBJ2-6
size: -
DNA: TGTGCGCATGGGCAGGGAAGCGGGGCCAACGTCCTGACTTTC
CDR3: CAHGQGSGANVLTF

length: 13
V: TRBV6-6
D: -
J: TRBJ1-1
size: -
DNA: TGTGCCAGCAGTTCGACACCGAACACTGAAGCTTTCTTT
CDR3: CASSSTPNTEAFF

length: 12
V: TRBV7-9
D: -
J: TRBJ1-3
size: -
DNA: TGTGCCAGCAGCAAGGGAGGAGACACCATATATTTT
CDR3: CASSKGGDTIYF

length: 13
V: TRBV6-1
D: TRBD1
J: TRBJ1-2
size: -
DNA: TGTGCCAGCAGTAACAGGGGGACGTATGGCTACACCTTC
CDR3: CASSNRGTYGYTF

length: 17
V: TRBV2
D: -
J: TRBJ2-1
size: -
DNA: TGTGCCAGCAGTGAAGCGATGACGTGGAGCTCCTACAATGAGCAGTTCTTC
CDR3: CASSEAMTWSSYNEQFF

length: 12
V: TRBV7-9
D: TRBD2
J: TRBJ2-5
size: -
DNA: TGTGCCAGTCTAGCGGACCAAGAGACCCAGTACTTC
CDR3: CASLADQETQYF

length: 15
V: TRBV11-2
D: TRBD2
J: TRBJ2-1
size: once
DNA: TGTGCCAGCAGCTTAGGCGGGGGTCCCTACAATGAGCAGTTCTTC
CDR3: CASSLGGGPYNEQFF

length: 15
V: TRBV6-6
D: -
J: TRBJ2-2
size: -
DNA: TGTGCCAGCAGTTACTCGCCCACTTACACCGGGGAGCTGTTTTTT
CDR3: CASSYSPTYTGELFF

length: 16
V: TRBV19
D: TRBD1
J: TRBJ1-5
size: -
DNA: TGTGCCAGTAGTATCCAGGGGGCGCTTAGCAATCAGCCCCAGCATTTT
CDR3: CASSIQGALSNQPQHF

length: 15
V: TRBV2
D: TRBD1
J: TRBJ1-2
size: -
DNA: TGTGCCAGCACGGGCCGGGACAGGGGGTTTCGTGGCTACACCTTC
CDR3: CASTGRDRGFRGYTF

length: 16
V: TRBV4-1
D: TRBD1
J: TRBJ1-4
size: -
DNA: TGCGCCAGCAGCCAAGATACAGGGGGCGTTAATGAAAAACTGTTTTTT
CDR3: CASSQDTGGVNEKLFF

length: 13
V: TRBV5-8
D: -
J: TRBJ2-1
size: -
DNA: TGTGCCAGCAGCCCAGCAGGGTACAATGAGCAGTTCTTC
CDR3: CASSPAGYNEQFF

length: 15
V: TRBV5-1
D: TRBD1
J: TRBJ2-5
size: once
DNA: TGCGCCAGCAGCTTCGGAGGACAGGGCCAAGAGACCCAGTACTTC
CDR3: CASSFGGQGQETQYF

length: 14
V: TRBV5-1
D: TRBD1
J: TRBJ1-1
size: -
DNA: TGCGCCAGCAGCCTACAGGGGGCAGACACTGAAGCTTTCTTT
CDR3: CASSLQGADTEAFF

length: 15
V: TRBV6-5
D: TRBD1
J: TRBJ2-5
size: -
DNA: TGTGCCAGCAGTTATTCAGGGGGCGCCGGGGAGACCCAGTACTTC
CDR3: CASSYSGGAGETQYF

length: 10
V: TRBV20-1
D: TRBD1
J: TRBJ2-7
size: -
DNA: TGCAGTTTCGCAGACAGGGCCCAGTACTTC
CDR3: CSFADRAQYF

length: 15
V: TRBV6-5
D: -
J: TRBJ1-5
size: -
DNA: TGTGCCAGCAGTTACTCCCCGGGGAACAATCAGCCCCAGCATTTT
CDR3: CASSYSPGNNQPQHF

length: 14
V: TRBV27
D: -
J: TRBJ1-2
size: -
DNA: TGTGCCAGCAGTTTTGGGAGGGGGGTTTATGGCTACACCTTC
CDR3: CASSFGRGVYGYTF

length: 15
V: TRBV11-2
D: TRBD2
J: TRBJ2-3
size: -
DNA: TGTGCCAGCAGCTCTCCGGGACTACCCACAGATACGCAGTATTTT
CDR3: CASSSPGLPTDTQYF

length: 16
V: TRBV7-8
D: TRBD2
J: TRBJ2-6
size: -
DNA: TGTGCCAGCAGCTGGACTAGCGGGATCGGGGCCAACGTCCTGACTTTC
CDR3: CASSWTSGIGANVLTF

length: 16
V: TRBV5-1
D: TRBD2
J: TRBJ2-1
size: -
DNA: TGCGCCAGCGGAAGCGTACTAGCGAACCTTTACAATGAGCAGTTCTTC
CDR3: CASGSVLANLYNEQFF

length: 12
V: TRBV5-6
D: -
J: TRBJ2-2
size: few
DNA: TGTGCCAGCAGCTTTGCGTCCGGGGAGCTGTTTTTT
CDR3: CASSFASGELFF

length: 16
V: TRBV7-2
D: -
J: TRBJ2-6
size: -
DNA: TGTGCCAGCAGCACCCAGGTGGTATCTGGGGCCAACGTCCTGACTTTC
CDR3: CASSTQVVSGANVLTF

length: 15
V: TRBV7-9
D: TRBD1
J: TRBJ1-2
size: -
DNA: TGTGCCAGCAGCTTGACCACGGGACAGAACTATGGCTACACCTTC
CDR3: CASSLTTGQNYGYTF

length: 15
V: TRBV5-1
D: -
J: TRBJ1-5
size: -
DNA: TGCGCCAGCAGCTTGGGTCCTCCCGCGGGCCAGCCCCAGCATTTT
CDR3: CASSLGPPAGQPQHF

length: 14
V: TRBV5-1
D: -
J: TRBJ1-1
size: -
DNA: TGCGCCAGCACCCCGGGACGGGGGGGCACTGAAGCTTTCTTT
CDR3: CASTPGRGGTEAFF

length: 13
V: TRBV5-4
D: TRBD1
J: TRBJ1-1
size: -
DNA: TGTGCCAGCAGCTTGGCAGGGGGCCCTGAAGCTTTCTTT
CDR3: CASSLAGGPEAFF

length: 16
V: TRBV27
D: -
J: TRBJ2-7
size: once
DNA: TGTGCCAGCAGCCTAAGATACAGGGCTTCGTCCTACGAGCAGTACTTC
CDR3: CASSLRYRASSYEQYF

length: 14
V: TRBV10-3
D: -
J: TRBJ1-2
size: -
DNA: TGTGCCATCAGTGGGTTCGGCAGGAGGTATGGCTACACCTTC
CDR3: CAISGFGRRYGYTF

length: 17
V: TRBV4-1
D: TRBD1
J: TRBJ1-5
size: -
DNA: TGCGCCAGCAGCCAAGACAGAAACAGGGGCTTGAATCAGCCCCAGCATTTT
CDR3: CASSQDRNRGLNQPQHF

length: 13
V: TRBV29-1
D: -
J: TRBJ1-2
size: once
DNA: TGCAGCCTTTACAGGGTAAAGAACTATGGCTACACCTTC
CDR3: CSLYRVKNYGYTF